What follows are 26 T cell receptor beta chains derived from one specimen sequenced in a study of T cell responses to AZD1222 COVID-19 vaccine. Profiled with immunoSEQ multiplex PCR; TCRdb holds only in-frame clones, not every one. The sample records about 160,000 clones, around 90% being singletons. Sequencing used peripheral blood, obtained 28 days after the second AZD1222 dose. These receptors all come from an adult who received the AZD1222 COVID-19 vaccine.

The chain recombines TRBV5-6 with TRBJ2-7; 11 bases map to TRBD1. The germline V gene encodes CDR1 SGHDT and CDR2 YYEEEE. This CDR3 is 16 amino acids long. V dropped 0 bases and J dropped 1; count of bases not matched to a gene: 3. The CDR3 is CASSLAGQGGSYEQYF. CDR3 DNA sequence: TGTGCCAGCAGCTTGGCGGGACAGGGGGGATCCTACGAGCAGTACTTC.

The CDR3 protein is CASSLPQFTEAFF. The DNA for the CDR3 is TGTGCCAGCAGCTTGCCCCAGTTCACTGAAGCTTTCTTT. V is TRBV5-6 and J is TRBJ1-1; D is ambiguous. Germline V gene sequence: CDR1 SGHDT, CDR2 YYEEEE. Trimming took 1 base from V and 4 from J, leaving 8 bases between them. The CDR3 spans 13 residues.

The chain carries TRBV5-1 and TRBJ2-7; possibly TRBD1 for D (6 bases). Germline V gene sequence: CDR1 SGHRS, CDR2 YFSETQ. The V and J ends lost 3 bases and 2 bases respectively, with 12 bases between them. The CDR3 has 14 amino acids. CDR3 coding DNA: TGCGCCAGCAGCTCTACAGGGAATACCTACGAGCAGTACTTC. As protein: CASSSTGNTYEQYF. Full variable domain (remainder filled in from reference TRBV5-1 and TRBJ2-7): KAGVTQTPRYLIKTRGQQVTLSCSPISGHRSVSWYQQTPGQGLQFLFEYFSETQRNKGNFPGRFSGRQFSNSRSEMNVSTLELGDSALYLCASSSTGNTYEQYFGPGTRLTVT.

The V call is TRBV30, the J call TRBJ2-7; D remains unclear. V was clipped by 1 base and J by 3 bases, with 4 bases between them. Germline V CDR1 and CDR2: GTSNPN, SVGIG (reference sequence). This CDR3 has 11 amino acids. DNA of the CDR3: TGTGCCTGGAGTGGGAACTACGAGCAGTACTTC. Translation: CAWSGNYEQYF.

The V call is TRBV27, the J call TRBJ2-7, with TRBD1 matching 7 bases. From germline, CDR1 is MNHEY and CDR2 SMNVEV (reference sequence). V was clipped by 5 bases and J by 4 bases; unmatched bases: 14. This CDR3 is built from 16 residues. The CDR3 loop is CASSPSTGPRSYEQYF. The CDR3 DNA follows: TGTGCCAGCAGTCCATCGACAGGGCCTCGCTCATACGAGCAGTACTTC.

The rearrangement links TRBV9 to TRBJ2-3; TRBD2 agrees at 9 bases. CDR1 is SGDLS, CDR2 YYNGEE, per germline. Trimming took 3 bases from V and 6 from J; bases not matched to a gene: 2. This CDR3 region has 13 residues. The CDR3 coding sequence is TGTGCCAGCAGCGGGACTAGCGCGGATACGCAGTATTTT. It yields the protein CASSGTSADTQYF. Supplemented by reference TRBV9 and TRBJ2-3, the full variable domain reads DSGVTQTPKHLITATGQRVTLRCSPRSGDLSVYWYQQSLDQGLQFLIQYYNGEERAKGNILERFSAQQFPDLHSELNLSSLELGDSALYFCASSGTSADTQYFGPGTRLTVL.

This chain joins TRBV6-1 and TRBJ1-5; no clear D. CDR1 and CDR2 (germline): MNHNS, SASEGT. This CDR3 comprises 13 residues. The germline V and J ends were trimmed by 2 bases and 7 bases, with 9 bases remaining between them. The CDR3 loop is CASSESGVQPQHF. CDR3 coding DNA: TGTGCCAGCAGTGAAAGTGGAGTCCAGCCCCAGCATTTT.

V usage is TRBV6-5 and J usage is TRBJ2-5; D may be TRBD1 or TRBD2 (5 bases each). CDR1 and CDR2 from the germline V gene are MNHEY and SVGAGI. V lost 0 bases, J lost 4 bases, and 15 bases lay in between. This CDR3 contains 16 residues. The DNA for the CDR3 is TGTGCCAGCAGTTACTCAGAACTAGATAGGGGAGAGACCCAGTACTTC. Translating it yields CASSYSELDRGETQYF.

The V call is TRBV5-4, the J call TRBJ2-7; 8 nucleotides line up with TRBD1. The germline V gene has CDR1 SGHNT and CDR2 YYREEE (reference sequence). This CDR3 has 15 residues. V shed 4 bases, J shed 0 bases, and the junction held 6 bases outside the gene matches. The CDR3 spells CASSDRDRSSYEQYF. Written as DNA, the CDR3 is TGTGCCAGCAGCGACCGGGACAGGAGCTCCTACGAGCAGTACTTC. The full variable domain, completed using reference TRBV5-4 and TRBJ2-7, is ETGVTQSPTHLIKTRGQQVTLRCSSQSGHNTVSWYQQALGQGPQFIFQYYREEENGRGNFPPRFSGLQFPNYSSELNVNALELDDSALYLCASSDRDRSSYEQYFGPGTRLTVT.

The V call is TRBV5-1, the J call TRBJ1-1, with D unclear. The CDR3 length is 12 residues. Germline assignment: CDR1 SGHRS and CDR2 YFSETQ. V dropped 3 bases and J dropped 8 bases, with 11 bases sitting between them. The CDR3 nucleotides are TGCGCCAGCAGCTCCGAAGACCAAGAAGCTTTCTTT. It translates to CASSSEDQEAFF.

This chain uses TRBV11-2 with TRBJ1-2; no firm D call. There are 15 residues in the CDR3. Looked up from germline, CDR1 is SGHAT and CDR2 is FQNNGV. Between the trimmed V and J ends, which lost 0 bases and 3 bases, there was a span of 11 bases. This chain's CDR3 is CASSLDPQRDYGYTF. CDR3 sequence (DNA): TGTGCCAGCAGCTTAGACCCGCAGAGAGACTATGGCTACACCTTC. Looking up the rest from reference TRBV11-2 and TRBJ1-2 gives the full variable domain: EAGVAQSPRYKIIEKRQSVAFWCNPISGHATLYWYQQILGQGPKLLIQFQNNGVVDDSQLPKDRFSAERLKGVDSTLKIQPAKLEDSAVYLCASSLDPQRDYGYTFGSGTRLTVV.

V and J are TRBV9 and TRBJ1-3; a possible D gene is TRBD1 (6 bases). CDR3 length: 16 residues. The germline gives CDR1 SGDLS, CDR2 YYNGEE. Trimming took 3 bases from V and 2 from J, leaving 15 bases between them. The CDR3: CASSGLGEGAGNTIYF. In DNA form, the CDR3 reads TGTGCCAGCAGCGGACTGGGGGAGGGGGCTGGAAACACCATATATTTT.

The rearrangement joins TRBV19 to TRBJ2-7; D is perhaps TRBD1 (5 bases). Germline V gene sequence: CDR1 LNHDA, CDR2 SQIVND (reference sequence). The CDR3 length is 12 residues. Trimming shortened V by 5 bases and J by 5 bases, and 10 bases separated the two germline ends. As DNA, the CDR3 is TGTGCCAGTAGTTCAGGGTGGGACGAGCAGTACTTC. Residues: CASSSGWDEQYF.

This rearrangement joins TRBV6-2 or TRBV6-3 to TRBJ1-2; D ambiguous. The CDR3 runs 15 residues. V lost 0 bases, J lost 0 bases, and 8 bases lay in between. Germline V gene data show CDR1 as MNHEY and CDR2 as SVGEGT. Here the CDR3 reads CASSYSLWANYGYTF. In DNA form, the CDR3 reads TGTGCCAGCAGTTACTCGCTTTGGGCTAACTATGGCTACACCTTC.

The CDR3 region has the DNA TGTGCCAGCAGCTTCCCCGGGACGGTCTATGGCTACACCTTC. Translated, it gives CASSFPGTVYGYTF. V gene TRBV7-2 combines with J gene TRBJ1-2; tentatively, D is TRBD1 (5 bases). The V and J ends lost 3 bases and 4 bases respectively, with 12 bases between them. Germline CDR1 SGHTA, CDR2 FQGNSA. The CDR3 totals 14 residues.

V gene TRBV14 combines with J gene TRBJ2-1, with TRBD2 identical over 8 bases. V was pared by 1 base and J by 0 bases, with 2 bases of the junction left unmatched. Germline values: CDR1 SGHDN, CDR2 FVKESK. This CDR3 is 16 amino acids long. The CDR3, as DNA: TGTGCCAGCAGCCAAGGGAGCGGGGGCTCCTACAATGAGCAGTTCTTC. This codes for CASSQGSGGSYNEQFF.

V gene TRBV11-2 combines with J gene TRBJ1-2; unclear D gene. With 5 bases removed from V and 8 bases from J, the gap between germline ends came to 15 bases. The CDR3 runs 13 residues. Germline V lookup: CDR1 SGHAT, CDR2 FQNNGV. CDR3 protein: CASSTPTLKGYTF. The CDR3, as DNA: TGTGCCAGCAGCACCCCTACCTTAAAAGGCTACACCTTC.

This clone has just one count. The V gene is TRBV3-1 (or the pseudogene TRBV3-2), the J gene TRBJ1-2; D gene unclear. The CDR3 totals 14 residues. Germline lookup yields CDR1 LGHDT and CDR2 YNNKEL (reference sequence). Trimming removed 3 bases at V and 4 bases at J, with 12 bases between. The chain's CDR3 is CASSQVLTSYGYTF. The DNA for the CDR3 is TGTGCCAGCAGCCAGGTTTTAACCTCCTATGGCTACACCTTC.

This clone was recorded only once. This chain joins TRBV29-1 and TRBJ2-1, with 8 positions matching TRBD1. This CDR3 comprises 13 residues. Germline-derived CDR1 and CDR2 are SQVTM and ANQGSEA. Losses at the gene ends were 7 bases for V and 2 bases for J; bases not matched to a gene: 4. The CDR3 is CSAETGAYNEQFF. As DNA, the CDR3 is TGCAGCGCAGAGACAGGGGCCTACAATGAGCAGTTCTTC.

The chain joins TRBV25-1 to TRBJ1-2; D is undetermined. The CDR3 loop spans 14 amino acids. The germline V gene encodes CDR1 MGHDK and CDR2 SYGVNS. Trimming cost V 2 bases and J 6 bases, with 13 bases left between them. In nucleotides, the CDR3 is TGTGCCAGCAGTGAACCGACGATCGCCCATGGCTACACCTTC. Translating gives CASSEPTIAHGYTF.

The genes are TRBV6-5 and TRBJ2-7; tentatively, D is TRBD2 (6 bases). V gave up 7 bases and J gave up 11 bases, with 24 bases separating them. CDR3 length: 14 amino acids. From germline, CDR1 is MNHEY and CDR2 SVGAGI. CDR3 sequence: CASKAGLPFLREYF. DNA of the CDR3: TGTGCCAGCAAAGCGGGCCTTCCCTTTCTACGTGAGTACTTC.

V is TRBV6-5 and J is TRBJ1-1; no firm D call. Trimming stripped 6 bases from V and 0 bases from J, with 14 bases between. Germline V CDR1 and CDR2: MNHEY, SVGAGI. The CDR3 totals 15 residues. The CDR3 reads CASRDGRPLNTEAFF. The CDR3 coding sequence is TGTGCCAGCAGAGATGGGCGCCCGTTGAACACTGAAGCTTTCTTT.

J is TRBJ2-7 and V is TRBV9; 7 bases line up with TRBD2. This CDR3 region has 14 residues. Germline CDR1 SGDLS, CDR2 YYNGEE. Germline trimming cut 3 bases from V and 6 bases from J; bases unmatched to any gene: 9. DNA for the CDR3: TGTGCCAGCAGCGCCGATGGGGGGAGGGGCGAGCAGTACTTC. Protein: CASSADGGRGEQYF.

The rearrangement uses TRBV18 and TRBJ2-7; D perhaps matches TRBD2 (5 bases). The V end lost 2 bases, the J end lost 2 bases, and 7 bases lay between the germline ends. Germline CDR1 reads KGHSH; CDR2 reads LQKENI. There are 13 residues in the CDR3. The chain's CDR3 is CASSPAGTYEQYF. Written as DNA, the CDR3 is TGTGCCAGCTCACCAGCGGGTACCTACGAGCAGTACTTC.

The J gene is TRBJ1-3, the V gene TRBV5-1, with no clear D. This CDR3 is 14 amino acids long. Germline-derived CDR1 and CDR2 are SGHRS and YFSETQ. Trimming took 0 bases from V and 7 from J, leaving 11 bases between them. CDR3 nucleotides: TGCGCCAGCAGCTTGGAGTGGGCGGCCAACACCATATATTTT. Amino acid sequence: CASSLEWAANTIYF. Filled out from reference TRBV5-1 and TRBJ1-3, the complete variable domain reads KAGVTQTPRYLIKTRGQQVTLSCSPISGHRSVSWYQQTPGQGLQFLFEYFSETQRNKGNFPGRFSGRQFSNSRSEMNVSTLELGDSALYLCASSLEWAANTIYFGEGSWLTVV.

The DNA for the CDR3 is TGCAGTGCCCTCACAGGGGGAGCAGCTTTCTTT. Its protein product is CSALTGGAAFF. J is TRBJ1-1 and V is TRBV20-1; 8 nucleotides agree with TRBD1. The junction had 7 bases not matched to a gene; V was cut back by 6 bases and J by 10 bases. This CDR3 contains 11 residues. Germline V CDR1 and CDR2: DFQATT, SNEGSKA (reference sequence).